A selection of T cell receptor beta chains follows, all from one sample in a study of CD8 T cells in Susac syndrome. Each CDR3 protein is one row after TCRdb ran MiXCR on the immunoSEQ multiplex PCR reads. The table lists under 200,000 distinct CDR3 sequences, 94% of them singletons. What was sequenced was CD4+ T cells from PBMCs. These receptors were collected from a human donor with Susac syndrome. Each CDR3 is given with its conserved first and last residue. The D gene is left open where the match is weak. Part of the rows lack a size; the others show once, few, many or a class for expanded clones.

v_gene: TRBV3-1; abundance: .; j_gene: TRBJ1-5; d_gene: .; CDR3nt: TGTGCCAGCAGCCACCGGGGCAGCAATCAGCCCCAGCATTTT; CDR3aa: CASSHRGSNQPQHF
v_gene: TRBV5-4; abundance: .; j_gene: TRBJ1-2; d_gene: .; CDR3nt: TGTGCCAGCAGCTATAGGGTTGGGGATGGCTACACCTTC; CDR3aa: CASSYRVGDGYTF
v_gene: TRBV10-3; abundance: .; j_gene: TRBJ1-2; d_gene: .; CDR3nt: TGTGCCATCAGTGATGGGACTGGCTACACCTTC; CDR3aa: CAISDGTGYTF
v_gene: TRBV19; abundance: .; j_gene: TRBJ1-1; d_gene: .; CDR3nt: TGTGCCAGTAGTATCCCCGCCCGGGTATCTGAAGCTTTCTTT; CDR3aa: CASSIPARVSEAFF
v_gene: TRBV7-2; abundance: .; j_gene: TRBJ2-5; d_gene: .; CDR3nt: TGTGCCAGCAGCATTAGTCCGCGGGAGACCCAGTACTTC; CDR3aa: CASSISPRETQYF
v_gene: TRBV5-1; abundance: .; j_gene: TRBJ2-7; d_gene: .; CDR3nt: TGCGCCAGCAGCTACCCCGCGGGTGGGGACGAGCAGTACTTC; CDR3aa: CASSYPAGGDEQYF
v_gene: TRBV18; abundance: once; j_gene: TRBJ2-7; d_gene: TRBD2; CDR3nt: TGTGCCAGCTCACCCTCAGCGGGGGGATCCTACGAGCAGTACTTC; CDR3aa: CASSPSAGGSYEQYF
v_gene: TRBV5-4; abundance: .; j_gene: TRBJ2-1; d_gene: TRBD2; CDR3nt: TGTGCCAGCAGCTCCGGGACTAGCGTCTCCAATGAGCAGTTCTTC; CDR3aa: CASSSGTSVSNEQFF
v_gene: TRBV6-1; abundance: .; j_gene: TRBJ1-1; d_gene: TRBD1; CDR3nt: TGTGCCAGCAGAAGCACAGGGGGCGAGTTGTTGAGCACTGAAGCTTTCTTT; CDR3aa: CASRSTGGELLSTEAFF
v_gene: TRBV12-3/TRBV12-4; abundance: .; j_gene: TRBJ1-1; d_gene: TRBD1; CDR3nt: TGTGCCAGCAGTTTGGGACAGGTCGGGAACACTGAAGCTTTCTTT; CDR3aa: CASSLGQVGNTEAFF
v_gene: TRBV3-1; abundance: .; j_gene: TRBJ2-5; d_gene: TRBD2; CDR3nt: TGTGCCAGCAGCCAAGGGACTAGCGGGGGGCAAGAGACCCAGTACTTC; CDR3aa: CASSQGTSGGQETQYF
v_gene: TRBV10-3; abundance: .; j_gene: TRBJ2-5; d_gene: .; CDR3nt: TGTGCCATCAGTGAGTCTCAGGGGCAAGAGACCCAGTACTTC; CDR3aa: CAISESQGQETQYF
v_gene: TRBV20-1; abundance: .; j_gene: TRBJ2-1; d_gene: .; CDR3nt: TGCAGTGCTAGCCCTACTGTCAATGAGCAGTTCTTC; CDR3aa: CSASPTVNEQFF
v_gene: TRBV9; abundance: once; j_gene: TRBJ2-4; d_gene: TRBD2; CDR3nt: TGTGCCAGCAGCTCCCGGGACGGGGGGACAAACATTCAGTACTTC; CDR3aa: CASSSRDGGTNIQYF
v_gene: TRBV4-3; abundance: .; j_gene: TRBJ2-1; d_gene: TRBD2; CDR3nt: TGCGCCAGCAGCCAAGATCATCTAGCGGACGACAATGAGCAGTTCTTC; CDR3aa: CASSQDHLADDNEQFF
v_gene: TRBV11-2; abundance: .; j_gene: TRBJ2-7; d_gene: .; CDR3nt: TGTGCCAGCATGGGGGTAACCTCCTACGAGCAGTACTTC; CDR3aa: CASMGVTSYEQYF
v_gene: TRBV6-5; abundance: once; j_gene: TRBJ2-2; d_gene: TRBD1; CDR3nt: TGTGCCAGCAGTTTCCAGGGGGCCACCGGGGAGCTGTTTTTT; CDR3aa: CASSFQGATGELFF
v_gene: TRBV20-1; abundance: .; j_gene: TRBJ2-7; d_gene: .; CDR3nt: TGCAGTGCTAACAGGGATCACGAGCAGTACTTC; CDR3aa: CSANRDHEQYF
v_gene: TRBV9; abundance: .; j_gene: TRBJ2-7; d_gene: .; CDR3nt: TGTGCCAGCAGCGTCGCGTGGAGCGGTGTTTACGAGCAGTACTTC; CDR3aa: CASSVAWSGVYEQYF
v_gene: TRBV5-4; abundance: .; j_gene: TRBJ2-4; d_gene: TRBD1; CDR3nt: TGTGCCAGCAGCTCGACAGGGGATAAAAACATTCAGTACTTC; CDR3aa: CASSSTGDKNIQYF
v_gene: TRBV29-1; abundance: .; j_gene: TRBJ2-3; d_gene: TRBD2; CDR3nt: TGCAGCGTTGGTGAAGCGGGGGCCACAGATACGCAGTATTTT; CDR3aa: CSVGEAGATDTQYF
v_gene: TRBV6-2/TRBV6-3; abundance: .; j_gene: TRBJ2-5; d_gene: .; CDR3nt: TGTGCCAGCAGGGCTAGCAGCGAGACCCAGTACTTC; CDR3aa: CASRASSETQYF
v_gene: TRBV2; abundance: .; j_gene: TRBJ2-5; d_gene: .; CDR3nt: TGTGCCAGCAGTTCAGACAAAGAGACCCAGTACTTC; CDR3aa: CASSSDKETQYF
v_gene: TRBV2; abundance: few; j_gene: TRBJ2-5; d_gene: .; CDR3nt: TGTGCCACCTCGAGGTACCAAGAGACCCAGTACTTC; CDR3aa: CATSRYQETQYF
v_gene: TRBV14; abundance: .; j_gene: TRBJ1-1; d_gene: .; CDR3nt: TGTGCCAGCAGCCAATTCGAACTTAGGGTCTTT; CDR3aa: CASSQFELRVF
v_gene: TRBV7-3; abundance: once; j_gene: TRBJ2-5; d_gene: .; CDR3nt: TGTGCCAGCAGCTTCAACAGGGAAGAGACCCAGTACTTC; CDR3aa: CASSFNREETQYF